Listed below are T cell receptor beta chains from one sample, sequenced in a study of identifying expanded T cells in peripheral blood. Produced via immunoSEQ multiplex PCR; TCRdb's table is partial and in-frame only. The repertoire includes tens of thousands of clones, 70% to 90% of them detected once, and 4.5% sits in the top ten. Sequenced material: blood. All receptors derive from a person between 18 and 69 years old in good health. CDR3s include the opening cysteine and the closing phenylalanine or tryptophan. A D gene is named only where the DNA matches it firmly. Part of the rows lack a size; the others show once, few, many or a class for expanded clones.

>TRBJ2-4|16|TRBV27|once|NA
CASRGRQFGAKNIQYF
TGTGCCAGCAGGGGCAGACAGTTCGGAGCCAAAAACATTCAGTACTTC
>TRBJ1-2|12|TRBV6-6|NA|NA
CASSPRLDGYTF
TGTGCCAGCAGCCCCCGGCTGGATGGCTACACCTTC
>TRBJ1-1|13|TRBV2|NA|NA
CASSEMGSTEAFF
TGTGCCAGCAGTGAGATGGGGTCCACTGAAGCTTTCTTT
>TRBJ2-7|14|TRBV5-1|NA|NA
CASSFVTATYEQYF
TGCGCCAGCAGCTTCGTAACCGCCACCTACGAGCAGTACTTC
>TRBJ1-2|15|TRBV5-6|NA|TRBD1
CASSQAYRGSDGYTF
TGTGCCAGCAGCCAGGCGTACAGGGGGAGCGATGGCTACACCTTC
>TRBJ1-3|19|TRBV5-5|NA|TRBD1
CASSFVSRQGRNSGNTIYF
TGTGCCAGCAGCTTCGTAAGTCGACAGGGAAGAAACTCTGGAAACACCATATATTTT
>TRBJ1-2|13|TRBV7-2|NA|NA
CASSFGRTYGYTF
TGTGCCAGCAGCTTTGGACGGACGTATGGCTACACCTTC
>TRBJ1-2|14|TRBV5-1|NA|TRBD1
CASSPDRIYGGYTF
TGCGCCAGCAGCCCGGACAGGATCTATGGTGGCTACACCTTC
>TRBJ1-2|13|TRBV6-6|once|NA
CASSFGGLDGYTF
TGTGCCAGCAGTTTTGGGGGGCTTGATGGCTACACCTTC
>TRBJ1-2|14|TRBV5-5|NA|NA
CASSLGDTENGYTF
TGTGCCAGCAGCTTAGGGGACACCGAAAATGGCTACACCTTC
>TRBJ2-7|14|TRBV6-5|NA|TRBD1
CASSLGQGGYEQYF
TGTGCCAGCAGTTTAGGACAGGGAGGCTACGAGCAGTACTTC
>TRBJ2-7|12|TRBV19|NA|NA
CASSIDRYEQYF
TGTGCCAGTAGTATAGATAGGTACGAGCAGTACTTC
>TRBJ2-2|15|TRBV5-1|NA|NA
CASSYTDRGTGELFF
TGCGCCAGTTCTTACACCGACCGGGGCACCGGGGAGCTGTTTTTT
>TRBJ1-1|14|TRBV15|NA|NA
CATSRDLRNTEAFF
TGTGCCACCAGCAGAGATTTGAGGAACACTGAAGCTTTCTTT
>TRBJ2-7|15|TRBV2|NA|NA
CASSPSGTGPYEQYF
TGTGCCAGCTCGCCCTCTGGGACGGGACCTTACGAGCAGTACTTC
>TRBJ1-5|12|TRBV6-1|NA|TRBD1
CASSEAGQHQHF
TGTGCCAGCAGTGAGGCGGGACAGCACCAGCATTTT
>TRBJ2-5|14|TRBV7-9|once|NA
CASSSSSRGGTQYF
TGTGCCAGCAGCTCGAGTAGCAGAGGAGGGACCCAGTACTTC
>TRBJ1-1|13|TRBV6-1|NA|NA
CASSGTVNTEAFF
TGTGCCAGCAGTGGTACAGTGAACACTGAAGCTTTCTTT
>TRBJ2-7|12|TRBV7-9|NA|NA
CASSFGGGEQYF
TGTGCCAGCAGCTTCGGGGGAGGCGAGCAGTACTTC
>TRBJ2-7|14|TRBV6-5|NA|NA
CASTRDSNSYEQYF
TGTGCCAGCACCCGGGACTCCAATAGCTACGAGCAGTACTTC
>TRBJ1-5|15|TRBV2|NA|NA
CASSIAPGTDQPQHF
TGTGCCAGCAGTATCGCCCCTGGGACGGATCAGCCCCAGCATTTT
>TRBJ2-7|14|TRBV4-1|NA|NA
CASSTGPTSYEQYF
TGCGCCAGCAGCACGGGCCCTACCTCCTACGAGCAGTACTTC
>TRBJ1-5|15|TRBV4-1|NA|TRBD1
CASSPSGTGGQPQHF
TGCGCCAGCAGCCCGTCCGGAACAGGGGGTCAGCCCCAGCATTTT
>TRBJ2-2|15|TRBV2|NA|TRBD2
CASSEQRGGQGELFF
TGTGCCAGCAGTGAACAGCGGGGGGGCCAAGGGGAGCTGTTTTTT
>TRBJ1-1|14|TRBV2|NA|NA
CASSVWGIFSEAFF
TGTGCCAGCAGTGTTTGGGGAATATTCTCTGAAGCTTTCTTT
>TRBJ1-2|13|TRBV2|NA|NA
CASVRDVAYGYTF
TGTGCCAGCGTCCGGGACGTAGCATATGGCTACACCTTC
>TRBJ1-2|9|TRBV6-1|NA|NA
CASGGGYTF
TGTGCCAGCGGGGGCGGCTACACCTTC
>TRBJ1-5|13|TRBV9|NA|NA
CASSTTANQPQHF
TGTGCCAGCAGCACGACAGCAAATCAGCCCCAGCATTTT
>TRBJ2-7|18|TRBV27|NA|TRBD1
CASSLYHGQDIITYEQYF
TGTGCCAGCAGTTTATACCATGGACAGGATATCATCACCTACGAGCAGTACTTC
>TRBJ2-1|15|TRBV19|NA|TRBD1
CASSRTGLGGNEQFF
TGTGCCAGTAGCAGGACAGGGTTAGGGGGCAATGAGCAGTTCTTC
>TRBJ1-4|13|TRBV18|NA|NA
CASSQAEDEKLFF
TGTGCCAGCTCGCAGGCGGAGGATGAAAAACTGTTTTTT